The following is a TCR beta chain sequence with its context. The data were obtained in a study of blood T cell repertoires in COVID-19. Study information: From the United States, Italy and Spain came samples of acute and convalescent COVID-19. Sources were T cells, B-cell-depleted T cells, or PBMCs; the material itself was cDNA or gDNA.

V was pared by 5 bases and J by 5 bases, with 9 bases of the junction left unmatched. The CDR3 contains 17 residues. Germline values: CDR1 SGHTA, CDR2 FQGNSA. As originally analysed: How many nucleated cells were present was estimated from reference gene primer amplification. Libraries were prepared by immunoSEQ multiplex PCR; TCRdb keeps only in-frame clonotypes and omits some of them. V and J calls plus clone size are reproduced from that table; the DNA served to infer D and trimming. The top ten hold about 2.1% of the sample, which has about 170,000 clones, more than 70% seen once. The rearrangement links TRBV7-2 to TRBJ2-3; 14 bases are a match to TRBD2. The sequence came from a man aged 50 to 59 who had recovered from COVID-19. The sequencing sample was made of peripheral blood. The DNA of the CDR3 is TGTGCCAGCAGCCCTCGACTAGCGGGAGGGCCGGGAGATACGCAGTATTTT. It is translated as CASSPRLAGGPGDTQYF.